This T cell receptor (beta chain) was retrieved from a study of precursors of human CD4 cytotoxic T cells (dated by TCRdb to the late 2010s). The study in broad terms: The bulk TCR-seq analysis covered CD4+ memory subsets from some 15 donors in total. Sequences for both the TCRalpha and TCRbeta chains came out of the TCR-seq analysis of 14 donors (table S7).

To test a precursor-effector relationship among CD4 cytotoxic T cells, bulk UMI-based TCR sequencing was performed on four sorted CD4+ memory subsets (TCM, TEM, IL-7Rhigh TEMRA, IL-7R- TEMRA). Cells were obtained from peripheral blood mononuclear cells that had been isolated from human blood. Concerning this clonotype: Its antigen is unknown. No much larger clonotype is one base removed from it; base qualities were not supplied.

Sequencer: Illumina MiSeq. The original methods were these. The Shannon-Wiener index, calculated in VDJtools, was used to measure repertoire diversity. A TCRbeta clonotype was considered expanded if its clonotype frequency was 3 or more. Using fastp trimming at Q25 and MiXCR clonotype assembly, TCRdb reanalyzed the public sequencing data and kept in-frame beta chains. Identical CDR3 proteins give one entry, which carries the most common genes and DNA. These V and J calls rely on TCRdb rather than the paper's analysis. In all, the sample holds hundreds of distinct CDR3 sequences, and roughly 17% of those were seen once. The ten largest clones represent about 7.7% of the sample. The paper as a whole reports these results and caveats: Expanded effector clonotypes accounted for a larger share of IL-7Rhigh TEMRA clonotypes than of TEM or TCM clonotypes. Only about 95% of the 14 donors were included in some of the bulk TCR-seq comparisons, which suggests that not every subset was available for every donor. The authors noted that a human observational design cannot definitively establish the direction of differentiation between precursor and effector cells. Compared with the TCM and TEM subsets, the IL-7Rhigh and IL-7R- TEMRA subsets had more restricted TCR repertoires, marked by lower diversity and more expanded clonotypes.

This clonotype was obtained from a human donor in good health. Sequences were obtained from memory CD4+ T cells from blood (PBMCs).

The DNA sequence is given as TGTGCCAGCAGCTTGGGACTAGCGGGCGGGGAGCTGTTTTTT. This translates into CASSLGLAGGELFF. This chain is built from TRBV11-3 and TRBJ2-2; the central 12 bases match TRBD2. The cysteine opens and the phenylalanine closes a CDR3 of 14 amino acids. Only CDR3 DNA is held: 42 bases, read in frame from base 1. CDR1 and CDR2 are drawn from the germline V gene: SGHNT, YENEEA. From V the trimming removes 3 bases and from J it removes 7 bases, while the gene matches leave 0 bases of the junction unaccounted for.